The rows below give T cell receptor beta chains drawn from one sample of a study of T cell responses to AZD1222 COVID-19 vaccine. Measured with immunoSEQ multiplex PCR; TCRdb has only the in-frame clones, and not every one. The table shows around 150,000 clones, with about four fifths occurring only once. Here the sequenced sample was peripheral blood, taken on day 0 of AZD1222 vaccination. These receptors were taken from an adult in good health. Each CDR3 is given with its conserved first and last residue. The D gene is left open where the match is weak. A row's size may be missing; if present it is once, few, many or a size class.

>TRBJ2-1|TRBD1|TRBV2|NA
TGTGCCAGCAGGGGACTGACAGGGGAAGGTCGAAATGAGCAGTTCTTC
CASRGLTGEGRNEQFF
>TRBJ1-2|TRBD1|TRBV18|few
TGTGCCAGCTCGCCAGGGGGCAACTATGGCTACACCTTC
CASSPGGNYGYTF
>TRBJ1-1|NA|TRBV7-3|NA
TGTGCCAGCAGCTTGGGCAGGAACACTGAAGCTTTCTTT
CASSLGRNTEAFF
>TRBJ1-2|NA|TRBV6-2/TRBV6-3|few
TGTGCCAGCAGTTACGGCACCGGTTGGGACTATGGCTACACCTTC
CASSYGTGWDYGYTF
>TRBJ1-1|NA|TRBV19|NA
TGTGCCAGTAGTTACGACAGGTTCGCTGAAGCTTTCTTT
CASSYDRFAEAFF
>TRBJ1-2|NA|TRBV19|few
TGTGCCAGTAGTATATTCGGTCAGGGCTACACCTTC
CASSIFGQGYTF
>TRBJ2-5|TRBD2|TRBV25-1|NA
TGTGCCAGCAGGCCCCCCGGCGGGGGTCAAGAGACCCAGTACTTC
CASRPPGGGQETQYF
>TRBJ2-2|NA|TRBV5-1|NA
TGCGCCAGCAGCTCATCCGGGACTTCGAACACCGGGGAGCTGTTTTTT
CASSSSGTSNTGELFF
>TRBJ2-5|TRBD1|TRBV6-5|NA
TGTGCCAGCAGTTCCGACAGGGGCACATGGAGGGAGACCCAGTACTTC
CASSSDRGTWRETQYF
>TRBJ2-7|NA|TRBV21-1|few
TGTGCCAGCAGCAAAGAGAGGGGGACAGTGACCTCCTACGAGCAGTACTTC
CASSKERGTVTSYEQYF
>TRBJ1-2|NA|TRBV14|once
TGTGCCAACAGCCAAGAAATCCGGGAGAGACGCTACACCTTC
CANSQEIRERRYTF
>TRBJ1-3|NA|TRBV28|NA
TGTGCCAGCAGTTTCTCAGGCTCTGGAAACACCATATATTTT
CASSFSGSGNTIYF
>TRBJ1-2|NA|TRBV27|few
TGTGCCAGCAGTCCCCGGGGGGGGAACTATGGCTACACCTTC
CASSPRGGNYGYTF
>TRBJ1-5|TRBD1|TRBV7-6|NA
TGTGCCAGCAGCGTAGGGACAGGGCACAATCAGCCCCAGCATTTT
CASSVGTGHNQPQHF
>TRBJ1-4|NA|TRBV28|few
TGTGCCAGCAGTTTGAACAGGGAAACTAATGAAAAACTGTTTTTT
CASSLNRETNEKLFF
>TRBJ2-7|NA|TRBV7-9|NA
TGTGCCAGCAGCTTATCCGCATACGAGCAGTACTTC
CASSLSAYEQYF
>TRBJ2-1|TRBD2|TRBV7-3|NA
TGTGCCAGCAGCCTTAGCGGGGGAGGTAATGAGCAGTTCTTC
CASSLSGGGNEQFF
>TRBJ1-1|NA|TRBV5-4|NA
TGTGCCAGCAGCTTGTATGAGGGCACTGAAGCTTTCTTT
CASSLYEGTEAFF
>TRBJ1-2|NA|TRBV29-1|NA
TGCAGCGTTGTAAGGCCCGGGGAACGGGGCTACACCTTC
CSVVRPGERGYTF
>TRBJ2-7|NA|TRBV9|once
TGTGCCAGCGCCAGGGGTAGGGCCGCGTCCTACGAGCAGTACTTC
CASARGRAASYEQYF
>TRBJ1-1|TRBD1|TRBV19|NA
TGTGCCAGTAGTTTGGGGACAGGGCGACCCCAAACTGAAGCTTTCTTT
CASSLGTGRPQTEAFF
>TRBJ2-7|TRBD1|TRBV5-1|once
TGCGCCAGCAGCTTCCGGGACAGGGATTACGAGCAGTACTTC
CASSFRDRDYEQYF
>TRBJ2-7|TRBD1|TRBV5-1|NA
TGCGCCAGCAGCCCCACCGGGACAGTGGGTTCTGGGCAGTACTTC
CASSPTGTVGSGQYF
>TRBJ1-1|NA|TRBV6-4|NA
TGTGCCAGCAGTGACGAGTCCTTCACTGAAGCTTTCTTT
CASSDESFTEAFF
>TRBJ1-1|NA|TRBV5-8|NA
TGTGCCAGCAGCTGGGCGAGGGGCGTCGGGACTGAAGCTTTCTTT
CASSWARGVGTEAFF
>TRBJ1-3|NA|TRBV18|NA
TGTGCCAGCTCACCACGGACGCAGGACATTGGAAACACCATATATTTT
CASSPRTQDIGNTIYF
>TRBJ1-2|NA|TRBV5-1|NA
TGCGCCAGCAGCGAAGGGAAGGGCGGCTACACCTTC
CASSEGKGGYTF
>TRBJ1-1|TRBD1|TRBV6-6|NA
TGTGCCAGCAGTTCCCTCACAGGGGTGAGGACTGAAGCTTTCTTT
CASSSLTGVRTEAFF
>TRBJ2-1|NA|TRBV5-5|NA
TGTGCCAGCAGCTTGGCCGGGACAAGCTCCTACAATGAGCAGTTCTTC
CASSLAGTSSYNEQFF
>TRBJ2-7|NA|TRBV6-1|NA
TGTGCCAGCAGTGCGGGACACTCCATGAGCTCCTACGAGCAGTACTTC
CASSAGHSMSSYEQYF
>TRBJ2-1|NA|TRBV5-1|once
TGCGCCAGCACTTCAGCGCCAGGGACGTACAATGAGCAGTTCTTC
CASTSAPGTYNEQFF
>TRBJ2-3|TRBD2|TRBV19|NA
TGTGCCAGTAGTATCGAAGCGGGGCCCCCAGATACGCAGTATTTT
CASSIEAGPPDTQYF
>TRBJ1-6|NA|TRBV7-3|NA
TGTGCCAGCAGCCCGGGGTCCTATAATTCACCCCTCCACTTT
CASSPGSYNSPLHF
>TRBJ2-7|NA|TRBV28|NA
TGTGCCAGCAGTGGTCCCAGGGAGCAGTACTTC
CASSGPREQYF
>TRBJ2-7|TRBD2|TRBV7-9|NA
TGTGCCAGCAGCTTAGGGGCGACTAGCGGGGGAAACTACGAGCAGTACTTC
CASSLGATSGGNYEQYF
>TRBJ1-5|NA|TRBV6-5|few
TGTGCCAGCAGTTACTCCCCAGGGAATAGCAATCAGCCCCAGCATTTT
CASSYSPGNSNQPQHF
>TRBJ1-4|NA|TRBV7-9|NA
TGTGCCAGCAGCTTAGAGGGGCAGCCAAATGAAAAACTGTTTTTT
CASSLEGQPNEKLFF
>TRBJ2-6|TRBD1|TRBV9|NA
TGTGCCAGCAGCGTAGACCCCGGGACAGGGGGGTCTGGGGCCAACGTCCTGACTTTC
CASSVDPGTGGSGANVLTF
>TRBJ2-7|NA|TRBV20-1|few
TGCAGTGCCGGAGGGGCGGCGGAGCAGTACTTC
CSAGGAAEQYF
>TRBJ2-2|NA|TRBV5-6|NA
TGTGCCAGCTCCCGAAGGGGTGAGATAGCCGGGGAGCTGTTTTTT
CASSRRGEIAGELFF
>TRBJ2-1|TRBD2|TRBV3-1/TRBV3-2|NA
TGTGCCAGCAGCCAAGATTATAGCGGGAAAGAGTTCTTC
CASSQDYSGKEFF
>TRBJ1-1|TRBD1|TRBV3-1/TRBV3-2|NA
TGTGCCAGCAGTCCCGGGACAGGGGCTACTGAAGCTTTCTTT
CASSPGTGATEAFF